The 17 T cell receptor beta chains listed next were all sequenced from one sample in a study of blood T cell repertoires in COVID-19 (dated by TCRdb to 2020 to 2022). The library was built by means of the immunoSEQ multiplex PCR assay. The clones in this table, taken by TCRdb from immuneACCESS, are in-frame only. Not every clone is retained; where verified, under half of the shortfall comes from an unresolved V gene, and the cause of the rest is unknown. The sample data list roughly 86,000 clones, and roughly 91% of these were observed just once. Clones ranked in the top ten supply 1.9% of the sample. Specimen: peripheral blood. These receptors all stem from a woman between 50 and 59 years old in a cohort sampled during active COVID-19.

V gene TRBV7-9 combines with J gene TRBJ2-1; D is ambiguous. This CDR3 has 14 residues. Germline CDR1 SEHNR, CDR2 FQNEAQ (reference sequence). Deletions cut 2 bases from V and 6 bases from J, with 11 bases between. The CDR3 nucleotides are TGTGCCAGCAGCTTACTGGGCTACGGCAATGAGCAGTTCTTC. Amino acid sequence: CASSLLGYGNEQFF.

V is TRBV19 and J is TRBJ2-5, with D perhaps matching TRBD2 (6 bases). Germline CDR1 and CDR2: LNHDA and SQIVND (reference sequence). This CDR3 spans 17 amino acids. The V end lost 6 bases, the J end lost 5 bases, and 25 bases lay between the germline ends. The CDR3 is CASSPEVGGPEWETQYF. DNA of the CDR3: TGTGCCAGTAGCCCTGAGGTCGGAGGGCCCGAGTGGGAGACCCAGTACTTC.

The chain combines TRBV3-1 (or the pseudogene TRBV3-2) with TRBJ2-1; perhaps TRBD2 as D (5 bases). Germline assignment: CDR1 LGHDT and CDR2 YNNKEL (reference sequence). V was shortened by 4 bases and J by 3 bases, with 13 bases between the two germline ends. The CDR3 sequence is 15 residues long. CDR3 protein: CASSPYPSNYNEQFF. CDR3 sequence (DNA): TGTGCCAGCAGCCCGTACCCTAGCAACTACAATGAGCAGTTCTTC.

The CDR3 nucleotides are TGTGCCAGCAGCCAAGATCCGGGGGGGGCCGGTGGCTACACCTTC. Amino acids: CASSQDPGGAGGYTF. This chain joins TRBV3-1 (or the pseudogene TRBV3-2) and TRBJ1-2; TRBD1 is a possible D gene (6 bases). This CDR3 has 15 residues. The V end lost 0 bases, the J end lost 7 bases, and 15 bases lay between the germline ends. Germline V gene sequence: CDR1 LGHDT, CDR2 YNNKEL (reference sequence).

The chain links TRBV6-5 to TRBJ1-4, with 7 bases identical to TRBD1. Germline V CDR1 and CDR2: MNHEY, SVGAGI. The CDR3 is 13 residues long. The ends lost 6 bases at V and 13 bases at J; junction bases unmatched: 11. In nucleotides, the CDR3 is TGTGCCAGCAGCCAACAAGACAGGGCGAGACTGTTTTTT. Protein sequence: CASSQQDRARLFF.

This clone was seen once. The CDR3 DNA reads TGTGCCAGCAAGGGTAGGGACAGCACCGGGGAGCTGTTTTTT. Translated: CASKGRDSTGELFF. The chain employs TRBV2 and TRBJ2-2; the match to TRBD1 covers 7 bases. This CDR3 contains 14 residues. The germline V gene has CDR1 SNHLY and CDR2 FYNNEI. V was clipped by 7 bases and J by 4 bases; unmatched bases: 6.

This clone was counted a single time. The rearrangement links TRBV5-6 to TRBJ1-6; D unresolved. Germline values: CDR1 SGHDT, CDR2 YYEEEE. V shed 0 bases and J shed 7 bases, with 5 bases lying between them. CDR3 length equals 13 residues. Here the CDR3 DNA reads TGTGCCAGCAGCTTGGGCAGAAATTCACCCCTCCACTTT. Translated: CASSLGRNSPLHF.

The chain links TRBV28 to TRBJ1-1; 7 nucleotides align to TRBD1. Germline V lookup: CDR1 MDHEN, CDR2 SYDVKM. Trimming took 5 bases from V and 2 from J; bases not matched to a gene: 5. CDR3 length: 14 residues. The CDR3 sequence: CASSLGTANTEAFF. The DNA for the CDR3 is TGTGCCAGCAGTCTGGGGACAGCCAACACTGAAGCTTTCTTT.

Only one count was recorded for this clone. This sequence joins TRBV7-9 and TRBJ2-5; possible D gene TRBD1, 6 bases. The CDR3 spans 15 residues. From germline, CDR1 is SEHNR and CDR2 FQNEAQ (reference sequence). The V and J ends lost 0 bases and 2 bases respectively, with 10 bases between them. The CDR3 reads CASSLAGQRQETQYF. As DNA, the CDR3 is TGTGCCAGCAGCTTAGCGGGACAACGGCAAGAGACCCAGTACTTC.

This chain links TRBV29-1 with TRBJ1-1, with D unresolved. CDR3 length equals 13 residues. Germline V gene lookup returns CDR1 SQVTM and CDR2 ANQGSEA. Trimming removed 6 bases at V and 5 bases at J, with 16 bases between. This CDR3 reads CSVKAFSRTEAFF. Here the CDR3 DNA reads TGCAGCGTAAAGGCCTTCTCGAGGACTGAAGCTTTCTTT.

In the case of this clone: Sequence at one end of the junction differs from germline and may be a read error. CDR3 amino acids: CASSLGQTESF. Written as DNA, the CDR3 is TGTGCCAGCAGTTTGGGGCAGACTGAATCCTTC. V and J are TRBV6-2 or TRBV6-3 and TRBJ2-7, with D possibly being TRBD1 (5 bases). Per the germline V gene, CDR1 is MNHEY and CDR2 is SVGEGT. CDR3 size: 11 residues.

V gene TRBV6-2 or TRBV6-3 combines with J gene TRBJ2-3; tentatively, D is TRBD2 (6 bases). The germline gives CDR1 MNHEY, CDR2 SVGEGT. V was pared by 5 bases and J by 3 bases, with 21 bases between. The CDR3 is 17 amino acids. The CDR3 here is CASSHTTGTYLTDTQYF. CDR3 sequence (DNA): TGTGCCAGCAGTCACACGACCGGGACTTACCTAACAGATACGCAGTATTTT.

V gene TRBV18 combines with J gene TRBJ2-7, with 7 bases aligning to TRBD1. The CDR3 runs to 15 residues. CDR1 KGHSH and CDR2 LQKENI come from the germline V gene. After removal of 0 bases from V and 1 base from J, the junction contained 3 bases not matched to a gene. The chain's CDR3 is CASSPPGQFSYEQYF. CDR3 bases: TGTGCCAGCTCACCACCGGGACAGTTTTCCTACGAGCAGTACTTC.

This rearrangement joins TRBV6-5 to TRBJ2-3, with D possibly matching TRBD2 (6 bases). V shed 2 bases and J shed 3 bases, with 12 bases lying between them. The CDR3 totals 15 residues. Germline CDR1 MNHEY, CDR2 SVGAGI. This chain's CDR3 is CASSYGGLFTDTQYF. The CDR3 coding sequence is TGTGCCAGCAGTTACGGAGGACTATTTACAGATACGCAGTATTTT.

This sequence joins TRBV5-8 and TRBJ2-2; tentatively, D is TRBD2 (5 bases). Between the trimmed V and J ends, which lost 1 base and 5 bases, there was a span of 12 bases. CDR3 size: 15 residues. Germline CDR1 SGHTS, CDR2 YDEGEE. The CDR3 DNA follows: TGTGCCAGCAGCTTGAGGAGAGGGCAAACCGGGGAGCTGTTTTTT. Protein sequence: CASSLRRGQTGELFF. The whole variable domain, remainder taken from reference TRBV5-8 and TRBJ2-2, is EAGVTQSPTHLIKTRGQQATLRCSPISGHTSVYWYQQALGLGLQFLLWYDEGEERNRGNFPPRFSGRQFPNYSSELNVNALELEDSALYLCASSLRRGQTGELFFGEGSRLTVL.

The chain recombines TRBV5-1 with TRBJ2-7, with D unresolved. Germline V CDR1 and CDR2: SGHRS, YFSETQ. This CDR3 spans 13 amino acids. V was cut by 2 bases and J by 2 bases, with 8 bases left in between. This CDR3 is CASSFNEAYEQYF. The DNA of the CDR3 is TGCGCCAGCAGCTTTAACGAGGCCTACGAGCAGTACTTC.

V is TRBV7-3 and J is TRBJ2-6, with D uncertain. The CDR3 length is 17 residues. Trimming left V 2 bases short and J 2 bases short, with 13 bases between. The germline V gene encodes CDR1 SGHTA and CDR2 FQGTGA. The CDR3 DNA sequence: TGTGCCAGCAGCTTAGGCTCTCGGCAGGCTGGGGCCAACGTCCTGACTTTC. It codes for CASSLGSRQAGANVLTF.